The source of this T cell receptor beta chain is a study of blood T cells in healthy people across ages. Study-level findings and limits: Unsorted PBMC input precluded a conclusive naive versus antigen-experienced comparison. TCR beta diversity, measured per million T cells, fell in a roughly linear way with age.

Peripheral blood from each donor was collected in a volume of 9.5 to 10 milliliters. Through a sample-barcoded 5' primer and a J-beta primer mix, a second PCR was run for about 6 to 12 cycles. TCRdb used MiXCR to reprocess the 5' RACE reads, holding one entry per CDR3 protein. The sample has fewer than 800,000 distinct CDR3 sequences; roughly 25% are singletons. For this clonotype: Its antigen is unidentified.

Germline V lookup: CDR1 SQVTM, CDR2 ANQGSEA. Trimming took 6 bases from V and 5 from J; bases not matched to a gene: 7. This CDR3 region has 13 residues. The same sample was also used in a study of T cells of mothers and their children. That report adds: Sample barcodes and 2-4 random nucleotides were added by the M1S primer of the second PCR.

Sequencing was carried out using blood. V and J are TRBV29-1 and TRBJ2-7; 10 bases are shared with TRBD1. The sequence was collected from a boy younger than 18 in good health. The CDR3: CSVGQGGINEQYF. CDR3 DNA sequence: TGCAGCGTCGGACAGGGGGGGATCAACGAGCAGTACTTC.